The clone carrying this T cell receptor (beta chain) was found many times. Its antigen is not known. The sample belongs to a study of human T cells and chemical hapten exposure. The overall study: The study patch tested 0.01% DPC on the upper back and read results at 6 days. The patient population, which was mostly female, had alopecia areata, totalis or universalis.

Points from the study as a whole: Compared with pre-sensitization or healthy control sets, expanded TCRs clustered more. TCRs at high frequency, those above 1 in 1000, did not change with DPC sensitization.

Trimming pared 2 bases from V and 2 bases from J, leaving 6 bases between. Germline-derived CDR1 and CDR2 are MNHNS and SASEGT. The CDR3 extends over 13 amino acids. TCRdb analysed the RACE reads with MiXCR anew, one entry per CDR3 protein. Altogether around 99,000 distinct CDR3 sequences are present, roughly a tenth being singletons, with the ten largest covering 2.5% to 3.5%. Specified time point: patch test 2, 6 weeks after DPC sensitization. As to treatment: therapeutic diphenylcyclopropenone sensitization with weekly scalp DPC. This chain joins TRBV6-1 and TRBJ1-2; tentatively, D is TRBD1 (5 bases). This clonotype was obtained from a middle-aged woman with alopecia areata. Some clones in this sample may be carry-over from other donors' samples. Sequenced here: whole blood, sampled in connection with sensitization to the hapten diphenylcyclopropenone (DPC). The DNA for the CDR3 is TGTGCCAGCAGTGAACGGGGCAACTATGGCTACACCTTC. This sequence encodes CASSERGNYGYTF.